Below, 16 T cell receptor beta chains from the same sample are listed, as sequenced in a study of shared clonotypes between healthy human individuals. Clones were sequenced by immunoSEQ multiplex PCR, and TCRdb holds only the in-frame ones, with some missing. The repertoire holds about 600,000 clones, with around three quarters as singletons. The sequencing sample was made of PBMCs. All receptors come from a woman aged 40 to 50 in good health. Some clones in this sample may be carry-over from other donors' samples.

In the case of this clone: This sequence may be a read error, since a much larger clone differs from it by one base. Other nucleotide sequences in the sample specify the same CDR3. The chain links TRBV30 to TRBJ2-3, with 7 bases that match TRBD2. Germline assignment: CDR1 GTSNPN and CDR2 SVGIG (reference sequence). The CDR3 length is 12 residues. Here the CDR3 DNA reads TGTGCCTGGAGTATAGGACTAGTGGGTTCTTCTTTT. It translates to CAWSIGLVGSSF.

This clone was seen a handful of times. The chain carries TRBV7-9 and TRBJ2-7, with D unclear. Germline V gene sequence: CDR1 SEHNR, CDR2 FQNEAQ (reference sequence). V was pared by 7 bases and J by 1 base, with 8 bases between. The CDR3 is made up of 12 amino acids. The CDR3 DNA reads TGTGCCAGCAACCCCGGTTCCTACGAGCAGTACTTC. This codes for CASNPGSYEQYF.

The chain employs TRBV5-1 and TRBJ2-1; 8 positions agree with TRBD2. This CDR3 has 14 amino acids. The J segment lost 2 bases and the V segment lost 7 bases, leaving 5 bases of the junction unmatched. From germline, CDR1 is SGHRS and CDR2 YFSETQ. Here the CDR3 reads CASLPGLAYNEQFF. Here the CDR3 DNA reads TGCGCCAGCCTACCGGGACTAGCCTACAATGAGCAGTTCTTC.

Comments on this clone: A read error may be the cause here, since a much bigger clone is one base away. The rearrangement uses TRBV11-3 and TRBJ1-1; D is ambiguous. The CDR3 has 13 residues. Looked up from germline, CDR1 is SGHNT and CDR2 is YENEEA. CDR3: CASSSEFDTEAFF. CDR3 in DNA: TGTGCCAGCAGCTCGGAATTCGACACTGAAGCCTTCTTT. The full variable domain, with the rest looked up from reference TRBV11-3 and TRBJ1-1, is EAGVVQSPRYKIIEKKQPVAFWCNPISGHNTLYWYLQNLGQGPELLIRYENEEAVDDSQLPKDRFSAERLKGVDSTLKIQPAELGDSAVYLCASSSEFDTEAFFGQGTRLTVV.

The gene calls are TRBV18 and TRBJ1-1; D is uncertain. Trimming removed 3 bases from V and 4 bases from J, with 12 bases in between. There are 14 residues in the CDR3. Germline V gene lookup returns CDR1 KGHSH and CDR2 LQKENI. The CDR3 spells CASSPLGVGTEAFF. CDR3 DNA sequence: TGTGCCAGCTCACCGCTCGGCGTTGGCACTGAAGCTTTCTTT.

This chain joins TRBV19 and TRBJ2-5; D tentatively reads TRBD1 or TRBD2 (6 bases each). The CDR3 runs to 15 residues. V lost 3 bases to trimming and J lost 4 bases, with 15 bases between them. In germline, CDR1 is LNHDA, CDR2 SQIVND (reference sequence). The CDR3 region has the DNA TGTGCCAGTAGTATGATGGCGGGACATCTAGAGACCCAGTACTTC. Translation: CASSMMAGHLETQYF.

This clone was seen just once. This chain uses TRBV25-1 with TRBJ2-2; 7 bases match TRBD2. This CDR3 region has 16 residues. V was pared by 2 bases and J by 4 bases, with 7 bases of the junction left unmatched. Germline CDR1 and CDR2: MGHDK and SYGVNS. CDR3 amino acids: CASSEPSGRPTGELFF. In DNA, the CDR3 is TGTGCCAGCAGTGAACCTAGCGGTCGACCCACCGGGGAGCTGTTTTTT.

The CDR3 sequence: CASSASGGYEQYF. The DNA for the CDR3 is TGTGCCAGCAGCGCTAGCGGGGGCTACGAGCAGTACTTC. The J gene is TRBJ2-7, the V gene TRBV2, with 10 bases lining up with TRBD2. CDR1 SNHLY and CDR2 FYNNEI come from the germline V gene. This CDR3 is 13 amino acids long. Germline trimming cut 6 bases from V and 3 bases from J; bases unmatched to any gene: 2. Looking up the rest from reference TRBV2 and TRBJ2-7 gives the full variable domain: EPEVTQTPSHQVTQMGQEVILRCVPISNHLYFYWYRQILGQKVEFLVSFYNNEISEKSEIFDDQFSVERPDGSNFTLKIRSTKLEDSAMYFCASSASGGYEQYFGPGTRLTVT.

The V and J genes are TRBV28 and TRBJ2-2; possible D gene TRBD1, 5 bases. Germline lookup yields CDR1 MDHEN and CDR2 SYDVKM. The CDR3 has 13 residues. Trimming removed 5 bases at V and 3 bases at J, with 7 bases between. The CDR3 coding sequence is TGTGCCAGCAGTATAGGGGACACCGGGGAGCTGTTTTTT. Translating it yields CASSIGDTGELFF.

V gene TRBV11-2 combines with J gene TRBJ2-1, with 9 bases aligning to TRBD2. The germline V gene has CDR1 SGHAT and CDR2 FQNNGV. The junction had 6 bases not matched to a gene; V was cut back by 0 bases and J by 6 bases. This CDR3 comprises 16 residues. The CDR3 loop reads CASSLEQREVPNEQFF. The CDR3 DNA is TGTGCCAGCAGCTTAGAGCAGCGGGAGGTCCCCAATGAGCAGTTCTTC.

This clone showed up just once. The chain recombines TRBV7-3 with TRBJ2-1, with D possibly being TRBD1 (6 bases). This CDR3 spans 14 amino acids. Per the germline V gene, CDR1 is SGHTA and CDR2 is FQGTGA. V dropped 5 bases and J dropped 9 bases, with 17 bases sitting between them. The CDR3 DNA follows: TGTGCCAGCAGCATTGGGGGAGAGACAGGTGAGCAGTTCTTC. Translation: CASSIGGETGEQFF.

The V and J genes are TRBV29-1 and TRBJ2-7; D gene uncertain. This CDR3 comprises 13 residues. Germline V gene sequence: CDR1 SQVTM, CDR2 ANQGSEA. V was cut by 7 bases and J by 3 bases, with 16 bases left in between. The CDR3 spells CSASRQNNYEQYF. CDR3 nucleotide sequence: TGCAGCGCCTCCCGGCAGAACAACTACGAGCAGTACTTC.

The chain uses TRBV4-2 and TRBJ1-3; no clear D gene. Trimming cost V 4 bases and J 0 bases, with 13 bases left between them. CDR1 is LGHNA, CDR2 YNFKEQ, per germline. The CDR3 runs to 16 residues. This CDR3 reads CASSPNVRRSGNTIYF. The CDR3 nucleotides read TGTGCCAGCAGCCCAAATGTCAGGCGCTCTGGAAACACCATATATTTT.

The V call is TRBV7-2, the J call TRBJ2-1; D possibly corresponds to TRBD2 (6 bases). CDR3 length: 15 amino acids. Germline values: CDR1 SGHTA, CDR2 FQGNSA. The V end was cut by 1 base, the J end by 6 bases, with 13 bases between. The CDR3 loop reads CASSLVEGATNEQFF. CDR3 DNA: TGTGCCAGCAGCTTAGTGGAGGGAGCCACCAATGAGCAGTTCTTC.

This clone was recorded at least ten times. Within the sample, other DNA sequences also encode this same CDR3. This sequence joins TRBV27 and TRBJ2-1, with TRBD1 matching 7 bases. CDR1 MNHEY and CDR2 SMNVEV come from the germline V gene (reference sequence). The V segment lost 8 bases and the J segment 4 bases; nucleotides outside the gene matches: 5. The CDR3 runs 13 residues. CDR3 DNA sequence: TGTGCCAGCCGTTGGGACAGATACAATGAGCAGTTCTTC. Its protein product is CASRWDRYNEQFF.

The chain couples TRBV6-4 to TRBJ2-2; 9 positions match TRBD2. V was pared by 5 bases and J by 1 base, with 2 bases of the junction left unmatched. The germline gives CDR1 MRHNA, CDR2 SNTAGT. The CDR3 contains 15 residues. The CDR3 DNA reads TGTGCCAGCAGTACGACTAGCGGGAACACCGGGGAGCTGTTTTTT. Residues: CASSTTSGNTGELFF.